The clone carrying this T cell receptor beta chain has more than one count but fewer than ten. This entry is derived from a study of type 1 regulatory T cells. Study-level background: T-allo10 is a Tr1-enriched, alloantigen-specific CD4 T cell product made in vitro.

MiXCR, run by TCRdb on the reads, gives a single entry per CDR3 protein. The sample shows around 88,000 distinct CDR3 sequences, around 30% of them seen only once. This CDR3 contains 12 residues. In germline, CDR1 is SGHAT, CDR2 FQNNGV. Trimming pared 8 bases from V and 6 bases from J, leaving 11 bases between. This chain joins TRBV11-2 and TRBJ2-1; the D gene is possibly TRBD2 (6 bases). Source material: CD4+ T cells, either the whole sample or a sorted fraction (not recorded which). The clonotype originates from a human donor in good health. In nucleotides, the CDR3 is TGTGCCAGCGGGACTCGGGGCAATGAGCAGTTCTTC. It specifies CASGTRGNEQFF.